This entry is about one T cell receptor (beta chain). Its antigen is not known. The germline gives CDR1 LGHNA, CDR2 YNFKEQ. The CDR3 is 15 residues long. V shed 0 bases and J 5 bases; nucleotides not matched to a gene: 6. PCR amplification relied on 60 Vbeta primers (plus 13 Jbeta primers). Assay used: immunoSEQ multiplex PCR; TCRdb lists only in-frame clones, some missing. This sample yields 160,000 or so clones, of which approximately 80% are seen a single time; less than 0.65% belongs to the top ten. This specimen belongs to a study of cytomegalovirus exposure and HLA in healthy donors. General observations from the study: The authors later found most CMV-associated TCR beta chains appeared HLA-restricted.

The clonotype comes from a woman aged 50 to 60 in good health and CMV-seronegative. The sequencing input was PBMCs. This chain joins TRBV4-2 and TRBJ2-5; the match to TRBD1 covers 7 bases. CDR3 bases: TGTGCCAGCAGCCAAGACACCGGGACAGTGGAGACCCAGTACTTC. It codes for CASSQDTGTVETQYF.